This paragraph reports one T cell receptor beta chain. One junction end disagrees with the germline gene, perhaps due to a read error. These data belong to a study of molecular identifiers for immune sequencing clone quantification. Using its own MiXCR run on the PCR reads, TCRdb lists one record per CDR3 protein. The sample carries about 54,000 distinct CDR3 sequences, around 27% recorded once. This CDR3 is 15 amino acids long. Germline V gives CDR1 MDHEN, CDR2 SYDVKM. V gene TRBV28 combines with J gene TRBJ2-7, with TRBD1 matching 9 bases. The receptor comes from a human donor in good health. Some libraries in this study had Jurkat cell RNA spiked in. Sample: naive CD8+ T cells from blood, with Jurkat cell RNA spiked in. Subset indicated: FACS-sorted CD8+CD4-CCR7+CD45RA+ naive T cells. CDR3 in DNA: TGTGCCCGCAGTCCGCCCGGGACAGGGCCCTACGCGCCGTACTTC. It yields the protein CARSPPGTGPYAPYF. Supplemented by reference TRBV28 and TRBJ2-7, the full variable domain reads DVKVTQSSRYLVKRTGEKVFLECVQDMDHENMFWYRQDPGLGLRLIYFSYDVKMKEKGDIPEGYSVSREKKERFSLILESASTNQTSMYLCARSPPGTGPYAPYFGPGTRLTVT.